The 13 T cell receptor beta chains in this list originate from one sample, sequenced in a study of a mutant IDH1 vaccine in newly diagnosed glioma. Indicated time point: week 35, safety follow-up. Every single dose of the vaccine, 300 ug of mutant IDH1 20-mer peptide, came with topical imiquimod. Their specific antigens are unknown. Only in-frame clones appear in the TCRdb table, and some are missing; sequencing was by immunoSEQ multiplex PCR. The sample records 60,000 to 75,000 clones, around 87% being singletons. The sequencing here drew on PBMCs, taken from a glioma patient whose treatment included an IDH1 peptide vaccine. The receptors were gathered from a man aged 25-45 years with glioma.

V and J are TRBV29-1 and TRBJ2-5; D is tentatively TRBD1 or TRBD2 (5 bases each). Germline loops: CDR1 SQVTM, CDR2 ANQGSEA. This CDR3 is 14 amino acids long. Trimming pared 6 bases from V and 2 bases from J, leaving 16 bases between. The CDR3 spells CSVNPGTPQETQYF. CDR3 coding DNA: TGCAGCGTGAACCCCGGGACGCCACAAGAGACCCAGTACTTC.

This clone showed up just once. The chain recombines TRBV7-9 with TRBJ2-1; D assignment may be TRBD1 or TRBD2 (6 bases each). The CDR3 is 17 amino acids. The V and J ends lost 0 bases and 3 bases respectively, with 15 bases between them. Germline lookup yields CDR1 SEHNR and CDR2 FQNEAQ (reference sequence). The CDR3 DNA sequence: TGTGCCAGCAGCTTAGCGCTTCGGGGGCAACACTACAATGAGCAGTTCTTC. It codes for CASSLALRGQHYNEQFF.

V gene TRBV7-6 combines with J gene TRBJ2-7; 11 positions agree with TRBD1. Per germline, CDR1 SGHVS and CDR2 FNYEAQ. The CDR3 sequence is 15 residues long. The V segment lost 5 bases and the J segment 2 bases; nucleotides outside the gene matches: 5. CDR3: CASSLQDRGPYEQYF. DNA of the CDR3: TGTGCCAGCAGCCTGCAGGACAGGGGGCCCTACGAGCAGTACTTC. Using reference TRBV7-6 and TRBJ2-7 for the parts outside the CDR3, the full variable domain is GAGVSQSPRYKVTKRGQDVALRCDPISGHVSLYWYRQALGQGPEFLTYFNYEAQQDKSGLPNDRFSAERPEGSISTLTIQRTEQRDSAMYRCASSLQDRGPYEQYFGPGTRLTVT.

V usage is TRBV9 and J usage is TRBJ2-7, with D uncertain. The germline gives CDR1 SGDLS, CDR2 YYNGEE. The CDR3 sequence is 14 residues long. The V end was cut by 0 bases, the J end by 1 base, with 8 bases between. This CDR3 is CASSVDGTSYEQYF. CDR3 DNA: TGTGCCAGCAGCGTAGATGGCACTTCCTACGAGCAGTACTTC.

This sequence joins TRBV4-3 and TRBJ2-1; D ambiguous. Germline values: CDR1 LGHNA, CDR2 YSLEER. V lost 4 bases to trimming and J lost 5 bases, with 9 bases between them. There are 13 residues in the CDR3. CDR3 sequence reads: CASSLTPDNEQFF. The CDR3 coding sequence is TGCGCCAGCAGCCTCACCCCCGACAATGAGCAGTTCTTC.

The genes are TRBV27 and TRBJ2-2, with D unresolved. This CDR3 has 15 amino acids. V lost 5 bases, J lost 4 bases, and 14 bases lay in between. CDR1 is MNHEY and CDR2 is SMNVEV in the germline V gene (reference sequence). The CDR3 sequence is CASSPRRVTTGELFF. DNA for the CDR3: TGTGCCAGCAGTCCCCGTCGGGTCACCACCGGGGAGCTGTTTTTT.

The chain employs TRBV5-6 and TRBJ2-3; TRBD1 agrees at 8 bases. The CDR3 has 15 residues. CDR1 SGHDT and CDR2 YYEEEE come from the germline V gene. The junction had 8 bases not matched to a gene; V was cut back by 4 bases and J by 4 bases. The CDR3 DNA reads as TGTGCCAGCAGCCCTTCGGACAGGGTAGCAGATACGCAGTATTTT. It codes for CASSPSDRVADTQYF.

J is TRBJ1-5 and V is TRBV19; D is ambiguous. This CDR3 has 15 residues. The V gene's germline CDR1 is LNHDA and CDR2 SQIVND (reference sequence). V lost 3 bases, J lost 0 bases, and 9 bases lay in between. The DNA of the CDR3 is TGTGCCAGTAGTATCTCGCTGAATAGCAATCAGCCCCAGCATTTT. It is translated as CASSISLNSNQPQHF. Full variable domain (outside the CDR3, taken from reference TRBV19 and TRBJ1-5): DGGITQSPKYLFRKEGQNVTLSCEQNLNHDAMYWYRQDPGQGLRLIYYSQIVNDFQKGDIAEGYSVSREKKESFPLTVTSAQKNPTAFYLCASSISLNSNQPQHFGDGTRLSIL.

The rearrangement joins TRBV7-2 to TRBJ2-5, with D maybe TRBD1 (5 bases). Near its end, the DNA agrees better with TRBJ2-7, so the J call may be wrong. Germline V CDR1 and CDR2: SGHTA, FQGNSA. The CDR3 spans 17 residues. The CDR3, as DNA: TGTGCCAGCAGCTTAGCTTATCGAGGAGTCAGGGATGGCGAGCAGTACTTC. This gives the protein CASSLAYRGVRDGEQYF.

This sequence joins TRBV7-3 and TRBJ2-2, with D tentatively TRBD2 (6 bases). The germline V gene encodes CDR1 SGHTA and CDR2 FQGTGA. The CDR3 has 17 residues. V lost 5 bases, J lost 7 bases, and 23 bases lay in between. In nucleotides, the CDR3 is TGTGCCAGCAGCCCACAAGGCGGGGCCGGGGAGATCGGGGAGCTGTTTTTT. It specifies CASSPQGGAGEIGELFF.

The chain uses TRBV28 and TRBJ1-3; 8 positions agree with TRBD1. The germline V gene has CDR1 MDHEN and CDR2 SYDVKM. The CDR3 covers 14 residues. The V segment lost 9 bases and the J segment 3 bases; nucleotides outside the gene matches: 7. CDR3 amino acids: CASLNRGGGNTIYF. The CDR3 DNA follows: TGTGCCAGTTTAAACAGGGGGGGTGGAAACACCATATATTTT.

This chain connects TRBV9 to TRBJ1-2; D not resolved. The germline V gene has CDR1 SGDLS and CDR2 YYNGEE. Trimming removed 3 bases at V and 3 bases at J, with 18 bases between. This CDR3 comprises 16 residues. In nucleotides, the CDR3 is TGTGCCAGCAGCGCAGAGGGTGGGCAGGACCACTATGGCTACACCTTC. This gives the protein CASSAEGGQDHYGYTF.

This clone was counted only a few times. This chain uses TRBV7-9 with TRBJ2-7, with D tentatively TRBD2 (6 bases). Germline V CDR1 and CDR2: SEHNR, FQNEAQ (reference sequence). There are 12 residues in the CDR3. The V end lost 5 bases, the J end lost 6 bases, and 11 bases lay between the germline ends. The CDR3 sequence is CASSPGVSEQYF. The CDR3 DNA sequence: TGTGCCAGCAGCCCGGGAGTCAGCGAGCAGTACTTC.